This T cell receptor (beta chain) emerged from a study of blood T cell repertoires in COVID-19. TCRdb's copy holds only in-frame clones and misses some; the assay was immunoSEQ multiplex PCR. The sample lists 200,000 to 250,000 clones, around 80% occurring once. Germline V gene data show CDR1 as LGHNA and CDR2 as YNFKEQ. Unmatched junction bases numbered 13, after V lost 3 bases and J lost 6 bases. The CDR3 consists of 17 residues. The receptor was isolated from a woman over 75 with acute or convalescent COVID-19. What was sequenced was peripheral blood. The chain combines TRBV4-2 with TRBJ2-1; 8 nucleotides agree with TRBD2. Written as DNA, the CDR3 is TGTGCCAGCAGCCAGGGTCGAGGACTAGCCGCGGGCAATGAGCAGTTCTTC. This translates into CASSQGRGLAAGNEQFF.